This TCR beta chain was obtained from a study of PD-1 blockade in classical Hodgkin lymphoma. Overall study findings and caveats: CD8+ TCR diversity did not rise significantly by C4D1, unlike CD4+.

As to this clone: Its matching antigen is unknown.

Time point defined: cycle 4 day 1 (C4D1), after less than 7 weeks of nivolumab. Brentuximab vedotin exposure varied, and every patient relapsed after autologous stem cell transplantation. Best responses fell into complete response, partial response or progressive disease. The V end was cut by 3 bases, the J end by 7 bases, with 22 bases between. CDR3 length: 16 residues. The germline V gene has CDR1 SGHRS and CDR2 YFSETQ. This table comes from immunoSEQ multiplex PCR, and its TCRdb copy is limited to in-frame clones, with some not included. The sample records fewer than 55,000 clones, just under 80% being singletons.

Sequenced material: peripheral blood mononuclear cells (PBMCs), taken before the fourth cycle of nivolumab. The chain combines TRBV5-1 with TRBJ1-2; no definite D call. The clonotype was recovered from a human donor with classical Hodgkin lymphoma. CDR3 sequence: CASSSSTAQEVGGYTF. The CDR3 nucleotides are TGCGCCAGCAGCTCTTCGACTGCTCAGGAGGTTGGTGGCTACACCTTC.